This T cell receptor (beta chain) comes out of a study of T cell clones after liver transplantation. Study-wide background: Subjects received no induction therapy and standard immunosuppression until randomization at 12-24 months post-transplant. Samples came pre-transplant, pre-randomization before withdrawal, and post-randomization after withdrawal ended.

Clones were read by immunoSEQ multiplex PCR, and TCRdb kept only the in-frame ones, dropping some. The sample contains under 60,000 clones, 60% to 80% of which appear only once. The germline V and J ends were trimmed by 3 bases and 7 bases, with 16 bases remaining between them. The CDR3 consists of 16 residues. Germline V gene lookup returns CDR1 LGHNA and CDR2 YNFKEQ. The clonotype originates from a human patient who received a liver transplant. The graft donor may have given rise to some T cells. The chain couples TRBV4-2 to TRBJ1-6; tentatively, D is TRBD1 (6 bases). Sample: CD4+ T cells from blood, taken at the 22-month timepoint. In DNA form, the CDR3 reads TGTGCCAGCAGCCACGCCGAGGGGGTTGAGAATTCACCCCTCCACTTT. Its translation is CASSHAEGVENSPLHF.